This TCR beta chain came from a study of blood T cell repertoires in COVID-19. Unmatched junction bases numbered 10, after V lost 7 bases and J lost 3 bases. This CDR3 has 15 amino acids. Germline V gene lookup returns CDR1 MNHEY and CDR2 SVGAGI. Only in-frame clones appear in the TCRdb table, and some are missing; sequencing was by immunoSEQ multiplex PCR. The sample has tens of thousands of clones; around 80% are singletons. Sequencing was carried out using peripheral blood. The chain couples TRBV6-5 to TRBJ2-5, with 8 positions matching TRBD2. The clonotype comes from a man between 60 and 75 years old with acute or convalescent COVID-19. CDR3 protein: CASKAEGTRKETQYF. The CDR3 nucleotides are TGTGCCAGCAAGGCCGAGGGGACTAGAAAAGAGACCCAGTACTTC.